This T cell receptor (beta chain) was sequenced for a study of vaccination and CD4 T cells after COVID-19. Sequencing of cultured CD4+ T cell DNA used the Oncomine TCR Beta short-read assay. TCRdb re-analysed the PCR reads in MiXCR, keeping a single row per CDR3 protein. In the table there are about 15,000 distinct CDR3 sequences, about 50% of which are singletons. Trimming removed 2 bases from V and 4 bases from J, with 7 bases in between. CDR1 and CDR2 from the germline V gene are MDHEN and SYDVKM. There are 13 residues in the CDR3. This clonotype was found a few times. Antigen: not known. The sample's treatment: roughly nine-day PBMC culture with coronavirus spike peptide pools or control peptides (ViraFEST assay).

The material sequenced was CD4+ T cells from blood, cultured in vitro, taken before SARS-CoV-2 vaccination. The V gene is TRBV28, the J gene TRBJ2-3; a possible D gene is TRBD1 (5 bases). This receptor was obtained from a human donor who had recovered from COVID-19. The CDR3 region is CASSLLGADTQYF. The CDR3, as DNA: TGTGCCAGCAGTTTACTAGGGGCAGATACGCAGTATTTT.